The sequence of this T cell receptor (beta chain) was determined in a study of shared T cell receptors in the human thymus. The method was immunoSEQ multiplex PCR; TCRdb's version includes in-frame clones alone and lacks a portion of them. This sample carries about 710,000 clones, approximately 87% of them seen once, and the ten largest clones take roughly 0.0086%. The V gene lost 8 bases and the J gene lost 0 bases, with 10 bases spanning the gap. Germline V gives CDR1 SGHAT, CDR2 FQNNGV. The CDR3 contains 13 residues. In addition, the sample was reused for a study of human thymus T cells. Per that paper: Thymus was obtained from resections taken during corrective heart surgery. Related research described strongly overlapping thymic repertoires in unrelated people.

J is TRBJ1-1 and V is TRBV11-2; D unclear. The TCR was taken from a boy under two years old with a congenital heart defect. The sample consisted of thymocytes. The CDR3 DNA sequence: TGTGCCAGCTTGGGCTCAGTGAACACTGAAGCTTTCTTT. Translated, it gives CASLGSVNTEAFF.